The 2 T cell receptor beta chains presented below share a single source sample, sequenced in a study of T cell responses to AZD1222 COVID-19 vaccine. Assay: immunoSEQ multiplex PCR; the TCRdb copy retains only in-frame clones and omits some. Of 160,000 or so clones listed, more than 85% are singletons. The sample here was peripheral blood, taken after recovery from COVID-19. The source of these receptors is an adult who had recovered from COVID-19.

J is TRBJ1-2 and V is TRBV7-2; D ambiguous. The germline gives CDR1 SGHTA, CDR2 FQGNSA. Trimming removed 1 base at V and 2 bases at J, with 2 bases between. This CDR3 is built from 12 residues. For the CDR3, the DNA is TGTGCCAGCAGCTTAGACAACTATGGCTACACCTTC. Protein: CASSLDNYGYTF. Together with reference TRBV7-2 and TRBJ1-2, the CDR3 gives the full variable domain: GAGVSQSPSNKVTEKGKDVELRCDPISGHTALYWYRQSLGQGLEFLIYFQGNSAPDKSGLPSDRFSAERTGGSVSTLTIQRTQQEDSAVYLCASSLDNYGYTFGSGTRLTVV.

The V gene is TRBV5-6, the J gene TRBJ2-7; 11 nucleotides match TRBD2. Germline values: CDR1 SGHDT, CDR2 YYEEEE. Trimming cost V 0 bases and J 6 bases; bases outside gene matches: 5. The CDR3 runs 15 residues. CDR3 in amino acids: CASSLGLAGIGEQYF. CDR3 DNA: TGTGCCAGCAGCTTGGGACTAGCGGGAATCGGCGAGCAGTACTTC.